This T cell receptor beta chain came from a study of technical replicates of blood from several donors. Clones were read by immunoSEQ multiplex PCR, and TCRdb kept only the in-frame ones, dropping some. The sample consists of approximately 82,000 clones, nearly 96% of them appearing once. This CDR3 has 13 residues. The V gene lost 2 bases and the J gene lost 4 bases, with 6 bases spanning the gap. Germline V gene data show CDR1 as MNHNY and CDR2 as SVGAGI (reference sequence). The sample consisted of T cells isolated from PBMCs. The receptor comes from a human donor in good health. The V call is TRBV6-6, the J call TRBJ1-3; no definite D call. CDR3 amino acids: CASSYTTGNTIYF. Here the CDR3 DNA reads TGTGCCAGCAGTTACACAACAGGAAACACCATATATTTT.